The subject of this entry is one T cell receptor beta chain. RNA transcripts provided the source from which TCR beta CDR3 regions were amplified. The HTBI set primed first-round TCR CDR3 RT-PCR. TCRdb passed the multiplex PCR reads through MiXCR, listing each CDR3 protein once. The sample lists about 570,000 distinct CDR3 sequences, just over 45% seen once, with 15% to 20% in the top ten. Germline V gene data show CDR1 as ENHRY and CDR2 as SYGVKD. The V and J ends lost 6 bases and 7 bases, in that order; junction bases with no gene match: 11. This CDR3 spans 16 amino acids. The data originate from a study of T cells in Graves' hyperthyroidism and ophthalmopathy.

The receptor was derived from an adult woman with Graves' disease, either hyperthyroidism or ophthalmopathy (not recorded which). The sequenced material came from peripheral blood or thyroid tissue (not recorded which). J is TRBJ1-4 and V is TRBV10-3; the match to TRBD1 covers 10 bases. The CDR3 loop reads CAISETGRTGGEKLFF. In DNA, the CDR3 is TGTGCCATCAGCGAAACCGGGAGGACAGGGGGTGAAAAACTGTTTTTT.